This TCR beta chain was sequenced during a study of response to subunit inactivated influenza vaccine. CDR1 DFQATT and CDR2 SNEGSKA come from the germline V gene (reference sequence). The V end was cut by 5 bases, the J end by 3 bases, with 11 bases between. The CDR3 has 12 residues. This clonotype was seen ten or more times. TCRdb redid the calling of the RT-PCR reads with MiXCR, one entry per CDR3 protein. The data show about 650,000 distinct CDR3 sequences, with 13% to 15% seen just once and 7.6% held by the top ten. Sequencing used PBMCs from blood, obtained roughly 2 weeks before vaccination. The chain recombines TRBV20-1 with TRBJ2-7; D might be TRBD1 (5 bases). This sequence was found in a man in his fifties who received an inactivated influenza vaccine. The DNA of the CDR3 is TGCAGTGCTCTTCAGGGTAGCTACGAGCAGTACTTC. Translation: CSALQGSYEQYF.